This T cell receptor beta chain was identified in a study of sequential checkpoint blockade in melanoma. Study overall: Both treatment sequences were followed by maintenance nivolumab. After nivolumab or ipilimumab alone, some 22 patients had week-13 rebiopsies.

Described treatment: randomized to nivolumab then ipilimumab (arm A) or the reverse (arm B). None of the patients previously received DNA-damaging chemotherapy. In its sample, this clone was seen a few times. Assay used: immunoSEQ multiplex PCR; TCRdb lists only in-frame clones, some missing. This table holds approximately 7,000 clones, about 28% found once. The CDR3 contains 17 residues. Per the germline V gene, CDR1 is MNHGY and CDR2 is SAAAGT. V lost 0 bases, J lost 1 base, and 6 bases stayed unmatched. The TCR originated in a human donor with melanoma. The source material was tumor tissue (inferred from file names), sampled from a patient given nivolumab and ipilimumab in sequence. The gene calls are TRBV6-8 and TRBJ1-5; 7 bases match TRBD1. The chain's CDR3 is CASSYSQGIKSNQPQHF. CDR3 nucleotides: TGTGCCAGCAGTTACTCACAGGGGATTAAAAGCAATCAGCCCCAGCATTTT.